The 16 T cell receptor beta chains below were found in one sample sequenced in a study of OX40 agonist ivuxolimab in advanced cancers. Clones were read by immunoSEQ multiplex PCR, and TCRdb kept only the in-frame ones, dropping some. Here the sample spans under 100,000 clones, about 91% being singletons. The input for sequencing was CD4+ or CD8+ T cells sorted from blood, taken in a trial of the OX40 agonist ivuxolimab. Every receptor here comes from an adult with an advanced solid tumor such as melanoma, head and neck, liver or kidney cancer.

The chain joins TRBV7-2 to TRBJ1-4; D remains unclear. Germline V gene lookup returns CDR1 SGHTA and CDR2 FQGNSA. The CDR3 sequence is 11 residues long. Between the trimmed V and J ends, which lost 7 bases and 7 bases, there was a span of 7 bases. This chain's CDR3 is CASTRGEKLFF. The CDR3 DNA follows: TGTGCCAGCACTCGGGGTGAAAAACTGTTTTTT.

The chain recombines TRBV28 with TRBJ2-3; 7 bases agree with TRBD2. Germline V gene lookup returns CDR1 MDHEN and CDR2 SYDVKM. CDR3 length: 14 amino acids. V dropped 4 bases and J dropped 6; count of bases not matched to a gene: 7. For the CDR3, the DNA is TGTGCCAGCAGTTCGGCGGGAGTGTGGGATACGCAGTATTTT. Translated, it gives CASSSAGVWDTQYF.

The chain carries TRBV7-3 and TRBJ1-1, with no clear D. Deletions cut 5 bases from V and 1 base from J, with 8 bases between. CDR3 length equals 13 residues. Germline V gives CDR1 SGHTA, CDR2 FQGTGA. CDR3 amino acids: CASSTAANTEAFF. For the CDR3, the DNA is TGTGCCAGCAGCACAGCAGCGAACACTGAAGCTTTCTTT.

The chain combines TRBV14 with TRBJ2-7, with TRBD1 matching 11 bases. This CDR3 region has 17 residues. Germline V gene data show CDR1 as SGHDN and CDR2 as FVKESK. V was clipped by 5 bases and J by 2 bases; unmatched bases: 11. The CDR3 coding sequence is TGTGCCAGCAGCACTCTTTTCGGGACAGGGGGAACCTACGAGCAGTACTTC. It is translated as CASSTLFGTGGTYEQYF.

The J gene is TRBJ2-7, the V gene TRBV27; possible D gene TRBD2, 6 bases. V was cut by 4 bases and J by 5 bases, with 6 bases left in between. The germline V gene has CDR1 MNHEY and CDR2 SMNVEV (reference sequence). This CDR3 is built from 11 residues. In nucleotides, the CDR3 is TGTGCCAGCAGTTCGGGGGACGAGCAGTACTTC. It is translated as CASSSGDEQYF.

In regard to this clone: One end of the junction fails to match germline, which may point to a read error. The DNA of the CDR3 is TGTGCCAGCACCCCCCCCTCGGGGACTAGCTTAAACTTC. Encoded protein: CASTPPSGTSLNF. The chain links TRBV25-1 to TRBJ2-7, with 9 bases lining up with TRBD2. The CDR3 loop spans 13 amino acids. Germline loops: CDR1 MGHDK, CDR2 SYGVNS.

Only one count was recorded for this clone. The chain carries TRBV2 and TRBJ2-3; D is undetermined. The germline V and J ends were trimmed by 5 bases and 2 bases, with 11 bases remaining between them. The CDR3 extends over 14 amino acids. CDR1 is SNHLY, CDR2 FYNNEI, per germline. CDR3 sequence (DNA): TGTGCCAGCAGTCGCAGTGAGTTCACAGATACGCAGTATTTT. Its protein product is CASSRSEFTDTQYF.

CDR3 loop: CAWSVGTRGYGYTF. CDR3 coding DNA: TGTGCCTGGAGTGTAGGGACAAGAGGTTATGGCTACACCTTC. The chain carries TRBV30 and TRBJ1-2; perhaps TRBD1 as D (6 bases). Trimming stripped 0 bases from V and 5 bases from J, with 13 bases between. Germline assignment: CDR1 GTSNPN and CDR2 SVGIG (reference sequence). The CDR3 spans 14 residues.

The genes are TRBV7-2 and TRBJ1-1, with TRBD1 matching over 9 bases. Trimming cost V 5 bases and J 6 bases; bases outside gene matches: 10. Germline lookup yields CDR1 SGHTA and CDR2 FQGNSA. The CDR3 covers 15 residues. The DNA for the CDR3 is TGTGCCAGCAGCCCTTCCGGGACAGGGAGGCCTGAAGCTTTCTTT. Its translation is CASSPSGTGRPEAFF.

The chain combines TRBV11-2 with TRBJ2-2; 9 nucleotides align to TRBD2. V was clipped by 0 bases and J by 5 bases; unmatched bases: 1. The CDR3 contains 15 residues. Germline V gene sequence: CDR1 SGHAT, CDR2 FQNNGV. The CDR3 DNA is TGTGCCAGCAGCTTAGAAAGCGGGAGGACCGGGGAGCTGTTTTTT. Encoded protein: CASSLESGRTGELFF. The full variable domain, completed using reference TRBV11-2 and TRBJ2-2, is EAGVAQSPRYKIIEKRQSVAFWCNPISGHATLYWYQQILGQGPKLLIQFQNNGVVDDSQLPKDRFSAERLKGVDSTLKIQPAKLEDSAVYLCASSLESGRTGELFFGEGSRLTVL.

CDR3 sequence (DNA): TGCAGTGCTAGAGATTGGGGGGAGCAGTACTTC. Its protein product is CSARDWGEQYF. The chain uses TRBV20-1 and TRBJ2-7; the D call may be TRBD1 or TRBD2 (5 bases each). Trimming stripped 0 bases from V and 7 bases from J, with 7 bases between. CDR3 size: 11 residues. Germline V gene lookup returns CDR1 DFQATT and CDR2 SNEGSKA (reference sequence).

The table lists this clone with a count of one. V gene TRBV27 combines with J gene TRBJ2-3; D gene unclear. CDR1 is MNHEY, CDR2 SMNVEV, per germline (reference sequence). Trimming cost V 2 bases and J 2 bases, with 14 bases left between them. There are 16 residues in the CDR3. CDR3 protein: CASSLEAAPHTDTQYF. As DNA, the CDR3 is TGTGCCAGCAGTTTAGAGGCCGCACCCCACACAGATACGCAGTATTTT.

CDR3 DNA: TGTGCCAGCAGCTTAGTTTCTGGGGGCGTCTTGACGCTAGACGAGCAGTACTTC. This sequence encodes CASSLVSGGVLTLDEQYF. The chain uses TRBV7-2 and TRBJ2-7, with TRBD1 as a possible D gene (6 bases). Germline CDR1 is SGHTA and CDR2 is FQGNSA. V was trimmed by 1 base and J by 5 bases, leaving 24 bases between them. CDR3 length: 18 residues.

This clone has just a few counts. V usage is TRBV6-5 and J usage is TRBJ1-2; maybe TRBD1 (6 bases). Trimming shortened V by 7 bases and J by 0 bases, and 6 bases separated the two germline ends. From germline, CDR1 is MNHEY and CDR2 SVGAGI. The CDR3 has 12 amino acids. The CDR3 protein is CASTGANYGYTF. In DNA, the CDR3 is TGTGCCAGCACAGGGGCTAACTATGGCTACACCTTC.

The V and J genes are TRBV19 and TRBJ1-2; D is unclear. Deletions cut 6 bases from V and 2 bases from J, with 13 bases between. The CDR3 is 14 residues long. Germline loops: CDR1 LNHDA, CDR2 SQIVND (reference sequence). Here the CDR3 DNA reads TGTGCCAGTAGCCCCCGGGGAGGGAACTATGGCTACACCTTC. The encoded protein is CASSPRGGNYGYTF.

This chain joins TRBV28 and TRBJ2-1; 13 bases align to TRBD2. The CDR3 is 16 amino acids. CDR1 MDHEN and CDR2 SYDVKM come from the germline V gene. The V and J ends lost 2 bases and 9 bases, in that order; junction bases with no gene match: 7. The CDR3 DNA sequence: TGTGCCAGCAGTTTAAAAGGGACTAGCGGGAAACGTGAGCAGTTCTTC. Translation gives CASSLKGTSGKREQFF.